The entry below describes one T cell receptor (beta chain). Antigen unknown. This sample was included in a study of cytomegalovirus exposure and HLA in healthy donors. Overall study results and limits: Later work found most CMV-associated TCR beta chains apparently HLA-restricted.

PCR primers comprised 60 Vbeta and 13 Jbeta primers. Libraries were prepared by immunoSEQ multiplex PCR; TCRdb keeps only in-frame clonotypes and omits some of them. The data contain 110,000 to 150,000 clones, around 80% of them singletons. The sample was PBMCs. The sequence derives from a woman aged 55-70 years in good health and CMV-seropositive.

The CDR3 DNA reads TGTGCCAGCAAACCAGCGGGAGGGAGCACAGATACGCAGTATTTT. It specifies CASKPAGGSTDTQYF. V gene TRBV28 combines with J gene TRBJ2-3; 10 nucleotides match TRBD2. The CDR3 sequence is 15 residues long. The V gene end was trimmed by 7 bases and the J gene end by 0 bases; junction bases not matched to a gene: 4. CDR1 and CDR2 (germline): MDHEN, SYDVKM.